This paragraph covers one T cell receptor beta chain sequence. The sample carries other DNA sequences with the same CDR3. The data were obtained in a study of blood T cell repertoires in COVID-19. The assay was immunoSEQ multiplex PCR, and TCRdb's table has in-frame clones only and misses some. The sample yields around 140,000 clones, 65% to 85% seen once. CDR3 size: 15 residues. The V gene's germline CDR1 is MRHNA and CDR2 SNTAGT. Trimming pared 0 bases from V and 0 bases from J, leaving 7 bases between. This TCR derives from a woman aged 55 to 70 with acute or convalescent COVID-19. Sequences were obtained from peripheral blood. The chain has TRBV6-4 and TRBJ2-3; TRBD2 might be the D (5 bases). The CDR3 spells CASSDSGGSTDTQYF. The DNA for the CDR3 is TGTGCCAGCAGTGACTCGGGCGGGAGCACAGATACGCAGTATTTT.